This T cell receptor beta chain was profiled in a study of a mutant IDH1 vaccine in newly diagnosed glioma. Study-wide background: With temozolomide cycles, or 4-6 weeks after radiotherapy alone, vaccination was started.

Time point: week 47, end of study. Each vaccine dose was 300 ug of mutant IDH1 20-mer peptide, with topical imiquimod. In regard to this clone: Its antigen is as yet unknown.

The CDR3 loop spans 16 amino acids. Germline CDR1 is SGHRS and CDR2 is YFSETQ. With V trimmed by 4 bases and J by 9 bases, 7 bases remained unmatched. Generated by immunoSEQ multiplex PCR, the TCRdb table keeps only in-frame clones and is missing some. This sample has 24,000 or so clones, with approximately 81% found just once. This sequence joins TRBV5-1 and TRBJ2-1; 16 bases map to TRBD2. The receptor's source is a middle-aged man with glioma. The starting material was PBMCs, obtained from a glioma patient whose treatment included an IDH1 peptide vaccine. The DNA of the CDR3 is TGCGCCAGCAGCATAGGGACTAGCGGGAGGGCAGGTGAGCAGTTCTTC. Protein: CASSIGTSGRAGEQFF.